Sequencing of this T cell receptor (beta chain) was carried out in a study of blood T cell repertoires in COVID-19. Study-level information: PBMCs, B-cell-depleted T cells, or T cells were the source of the cDNA or gDNA that made up the material.

As processed by the authors: Amplification of reference gene primers was used by the study to estimate nucleated cell counts. This table comes from immunoSEQ multiplex PCR, and its TCRdb copy is limited to in-frame clones, with some not included. Clone size and V and J calls were adopted from that table, with D and trimming inferred from the DNA. The sample lists 300,000 to 400,000 clones, over 85% occurring once. Living in 20 to 30 US areas, the participants were between about 18 and 100 years of age. All recovered Cohort 3 donors got two negative PCRs, got clearance, or saw symptom resolution. The CDR3 is made up of 13 amino acids. V lost 5 bases, J lost 4 bases, and 3 bases stayed unmatched.

Material for sequencing was PBMCs or T cells enriched from blood (not recorded which). The sequence came from a man between 60 and 70 years old who had recovered from COVID-19. The chain recombines TRBV12-3 or TRBV12-4 with TRBJ2-5; TRBD1 matches 8 bases. The CDR3 DNA reads as TGTGCCAGCAGTAGGGACAGGAGAGAGACCCAGTACTTC. This codes for CASSRDRRETQYF.